The 3 T cell receptor beta chains below were found in one sample sequenced in a study of blood T cell repertoires in COVID-19. TCRdb's table, derived via immunoSEQ multiplex PCR, lists solely in-frame clones and lacks some. The table shows over 600,000 clones, with just under 90% occurring only once. The sample taken for sequencing was peripheral blood. The receptors derive from a woman younger than 35 with acute or convalescent COVID-19.

This chain links TRBV18 with TRBJ1-5; perhaps TRBD1 as D (5 bases). V lost 2 bases, J lost 1 base, and 15 bases lay in between. The CDR3 extends over 17 amino acids. CDR1 and CDR2 from the germline V gene are KGHSH and LQKENI. The CDR3 protein is CASSPTVPGGSNQPQHF. CDR3 DNA: TGTGCCAGCTCACCAACCGTGCCGGGGGGGAGCAATCAGCCCCAGCATTTT.

The V call is TRBV6-2 or TRBV6-3, the J call TRBJ1-5; possibly TRBD1 for D (5 bases). The CDR3 is 17 residues long. Germline CDR1 and CDR2: MNHEY and SVGEGT. Trimming cost V 0 bases and J 3 bases, with 15 bases left between them. CDR3 in amino acids: CASSYSSGAELNQPQHF. CDR3 DNA sequence: TGTGCCAGCAGTTACTCGAGTGGGGCAGAACTCAATCAGCCCCAGCATTTT.

There are a few counts of this clone. The chain joins TRBV11-2 to TRBJ2-7; TRBD1 matches at 7 bases. After removal of 5 bases from V and 0 bases from J, the junction contained 7 bases not matched to a gene. CDR1 is SGHAT and CDR2 is FQNNGV in the germline V gene. This CDR3 has 15 residues. The DNA for the CDR3 is TGTGCCAGCAGCGACACAGGGACAGCCTCCTACGAGCAGTACTTC. This encodes CASSDTGTASYEQYF.